The rows below give T cell receptor beta chains drawn from one sample of a study of blood T cell repertoires in COVID-19. Here immunoSEQ multiplex PCR was the method, and the copy in TCRdb shows in-frame clones only, minus some. The sample lists approximately 150,000 clones, around 91% occurring once. Sequencing was done on a sample of peripheral blood. The receptors derive from a man aged 18 to 30 with COVID-19, enrolled during active disease. Each CDR3 is given with its conserved first and last residue. A D gene is named only where the DNA matches it firmly. A row's size may be missing; if present it is once, few, many or a size class.

j_call: TRBJ2-7; d_call: TRBD2; clone_size: once; v_call: TRBV10-3; cdr3_aa: CAIRKAGEAYEQYF; cdr3_nt: TGTGCCATCAGGAAGGCGGGAGAGGCCTACGAGCAGTACTTC
j_call: TRBJ2-7; d_call: NA; clone_size: NA; v_call: TRBV5-4; cdr3_aa: CASSWGRDSLYEQYF; cdr3_nt: TGTGCCAGCAGCTGGGGGCGGGACAGCCTATACGAGCAGTACTTC
j_call: TRBJ1-4; d_call: NA; clone_size: once; v_call: TRBV29-1; cdr3_aa: CSVEINEKLLF; cdr3_nt: TGCAGCGTTGAAATTAATGAAAAACTGCTTTTT
j_call: TRBJ1-4; d_call: TRBD1; clone_size: once; v_call: TRBV30; cdr3_aa: CAWSGGQGAREKLLF; cdr3_nt: TGTGCCTGGAGTGGGGGGCAGGGGGCTAGAGAAAAACTGCTTTTT
j_call: TRBJ1-1; d_call: NA; clone_size: NA; v_call: TRBV4-1; cdr3_aa: CASSRPTANTEAFF; cdr3_nt: TGCGCCAGCAGCCGCCCGACAGCGAACACTGAAGCTTTCTTT
j_call: TRBJ1-6; d_call: NA; clone_size: NA; v_call: TRBV25-1; cdr3_aa: CASSEGGAGNSPLHF; cdr3_nt: TGTGCCAGCAGTGAAGGGGGGGCTGGGAATTCACCCCTCCACTTT
j_call: TRBJ2-1; d_call: NA; clone_size: NA; v_call: TRBV11-3; cdr3_aa: CASGGSYNEQFF; cdr3_nt: TGTGCCAGCGGCGGCAGCTACAATGAGCAGTTCTTC
j_call: TRBJ2-3; d_call: NA; clone_size: NA; v_call: TRBV7-2; cdr3_aa: CASSLRVPSTDTQYF; cdr3_nt: TGTGCCAGCAGCTTACGGGTCCCAAGCACAGATACGCAGTATTTT
j_call: TRBJ2-2; d_call: NA; clone_size: NA; v_call: TRBV11-2; cdr3_aa: CASSQAGATGELFF; cdr3_nt: TGTGCCAGCAGCCAAGCAGGGGCCACCGGGGAGCTGTTTTTT
j_call: TRBJ1-1; d_call: TRBD1; clone_size: once; v_call: TRBV9; cdr3_aa: CASSVAGTENTEAFF; cdr3_nt: TGTGCCAGCAGCGTCGCCGGGACAGAGAACACTGAAGCTTTCTTT
j_call: TRBJ2-1; d_call: TRBD2; clone_size: NA; v_call: TRBV13; cdr3_aa: CASSSETSGSSYNEQFF; cdr3_nt: TGTGCCAGCAGCTCCGAGACTAGCGGGAGCTCCTACAATGAGCAGTTCTTC